The table lists the clone carrying this T cell receptor (beta chain) with a count of one. Its antigen is unidentified. The PCR had 60 Vbeta and 13 Jbeta primers. Original handling: A later analysis tallied 80 million to 100 million unique TCR beta chains, about 9.9 million of them shared. Repertoires were generated with immunoSEQ multiplex PCR, while TCRdb's copy carries only in-frame clones and drops some. The V and J calls and the clone size are those of that table, but D and trimming were determined from the DNA. In the table there are more than 100,000 clones, 77% of which are singletons. These data come from a study of cytomegalovirus exposure and HLA in healthy donors. Study-wide points: According to the study, 160 or so TCR beta chains were cytomegalovirus-associated. CMV antigen specificity of a few CMV-associated chains was confirmed in vitro.

The CDR3 loop spans 13 amino acids. Germline V gene lookup returns CDR1 MDHEN and CDR2 SYDVKM. V gave up 5 bases and J gave up 3 bases, with 10 bases separating them. The TCR sequence derives from a human donor in good health. The sample consisted of PBMCs. V gene TRBV28 combines with J gene TRBJ1-2; D ambiguous. Here the CDR3 DNA reads TGTGCCAGCAGTCCACTCGGGTACTATGGCTACACCTTC. Translation gives CASSPLGYYGYTF.